This passage covers 11 T cell receptor beta chains from one sample sequenced in a study of blood T cell repertoires in COVID-19. TCRdb's table, derived via immunoSEQ multiplex PCR, lists solely in-frame clones and lacks some. The table has 100,000 to 150,000 clones, roughly 72% seen once. The sequencing sample was made of peripheral blood. These receptors all stem from an elderly man with COVID-19, enrolled during active disease.

This chain connects TRBV5-1 to TRBJ1-4, with D tentatively TRBD1 (6 bases). Per germline, CDR1 SGHRS and CDR2 YFSETQ. Trimming removed 4 bases at V and 3 bases at J, with 10 bases between. The CDR3 length is 14 residues. The DNA for the CDR3 is TGCGCCAGCAGCCCACAGGGCTCTAATGAAAAACTGTTTTTT. Its translation: CASSPQGSNEKLFF.

This clone was seen only a few times. J is TRBJ2-7 and V is TRBV9; perhaps TRBD1 as D (6 bases). CDR3 length: 13 amino acids. The germline V gene has CDR1 SGDLS and CDR2 YYNGEE. Trimming took 4 bases from V and 0 from J, leaving 8 bases between them. As DNA, the CDR3 is TGTGCCAGCAGCAGGGACAACTCCTACGAGCAGTACTTC. Amino acids: CASSRDNSYEQYF.

This clone was counted a few times. The chain recombines TRBV5-1 with TRBJ1-1, with 8 bases fitting TRBD1. J gave up 4 bases and V 4 bases, and 6 bases lay outside the gene matches. Germline V gene data show CDR1 as SGHRS and CDR2 as YFSETQ. The CDR3 loop spans 14 amino acids. CDR3 sequence reads: CASSRTGSGTEAFF. The DNA of the CDR3 is TGCGCCAGCAGCAGGACAGGGTCGGGCACTGAAGCTTTCTTT.

This clone has just one count. V and J are TRBV5-4 and TRBJ1-1; 8 nucleotides agree with TRBD1. Germline assignment: CDR1 SGHNT and CDR2 YYREEE (reference sequence). After removal of 4 bases from V and 4 bases from J, the junction contained 12 bases not matched to a gene. This CDR3 is built from 16 residues. This CDR3 is CASSPLNPTGGTEAFF. In DNA, the CDR3 is TGTGCCAGCAGCCCCCTAAACCCTACAGGGGGCACTGAAGCTTTCTTT.

The V call is TRBV15, the J call TRBJ2-3, with D possibly matching TRBD1 (5 bases). V shed 2 bases and J shed 5 bases, with 11 bases lying between them. The CDR3 extends over 14 amino acids. Germline V gene data show CDR1 as LNHNV and CDR2 as YYDKDF (reference sequence). In DNA form, the CDR3 reads TGTGCCACCAGCAGACAGGGTATAGAAGATACGCAGTATTTT. Protein: CATSRQGIEDTQYF.

The V call is TRBV23-1, the J call TRBJ2-7; the match to TRBD1 covers 7 bases. TRBV23-1 is labeled an ORF, and its function is uncertain. Trimming took 2 bases from V and 1 from J; bases not matched to a gene: 5. This CDR3 has 15 residues. The CDR3 region has the DNA TGCGCCAGCAGTCAACTACAGGGGCCGTCCTACGAGCAGTACTTC. Protein product: CASSQLQGPSYEQYF.

The V call is TRBV29-1, the J call TRBJ1-2; tentative D call: TRBD1 (5 bases). Trimming pared 8 bases from V and 4 bases from J, leaving 17 bases between. This CDR3 contains 13 residues. Germline V gene sequence: CDR1 SQVTM, CDR2 ANQGSEA. CDR3 sequence: CSSGGVSGYGYTF. CDR3 coding DNA: TGCAGCTCCGGGGGGGTGAGCGGCTATGGCTACACCTTC.

The chain combines TRBV2 with TRBJ2-5; 7 nucleotides match TRBD1. The germline CDR1 and CDR2 sequences are SNHLY and FYNNEI. The CDR3 consists of 14 residues. V lost 6 bases, J lost 0 bases, and 4 bases stayed unmatched. The CDR3 loop reads CASSLQGYQETQYF. The DNA for the CDR3 is TGTGCCAGCAGCTTACAGGGGTACCAAGAGACCCAGTACTTC.

The chain is built from TRBV6-2 or TRBV6-3 and TRBJ1-5; 12 nucleotides agree with TRBD1. Germline V lookup: CDR1 MNHEY, CDR2 SVGEGT. This CDR3 spans 17 amino acids. Germline trimming cut 2 bases from V and 7 bases from J; bases unmatched to any gene: 9. The CDR3, as DNA: TGTGCCAGCAGTTACGGCCGGGACAGGGGGCTCGGGCAGCCCCAGCATTTT. Amino acid sequence: CASSYGRDRGLGQPQHF.

CDR3 sequence (DNA): TGTGCCAGCAGTCTCACCGGGACAGGGTCTGGGGCCAACGTCCTGACTTTC. Amino acid sequence: CASSLTGTGSGANVLTF. The rearrangement uses TRBV27 and TRBJ2-6, with 9 bases fitting TRBD1. Trimming took 5 bases from V and 1 from J; bases not matched to a gene: 6. CDR3 length: 17 amino acids. Germline CDR1 and CDR2: MNHEY and SMNVEV (reference sequence).

The J gene is TRBJ2-5, the V gene TRBV9; D is unresolved. The germline CDR1 and CDR2 sequences are SGDLS and YYNGEE. Trimming pared 0 bases from V and 1 base from J, leaving 7 bases between. The CDR3 is 14 residues long. Here the CDR3 DNA reads TGTGCCAGCAGCGTAGATCAGGCCCAAGAGACCCAGTACTTC. This gives the protein CASSVDQAQETQYF.